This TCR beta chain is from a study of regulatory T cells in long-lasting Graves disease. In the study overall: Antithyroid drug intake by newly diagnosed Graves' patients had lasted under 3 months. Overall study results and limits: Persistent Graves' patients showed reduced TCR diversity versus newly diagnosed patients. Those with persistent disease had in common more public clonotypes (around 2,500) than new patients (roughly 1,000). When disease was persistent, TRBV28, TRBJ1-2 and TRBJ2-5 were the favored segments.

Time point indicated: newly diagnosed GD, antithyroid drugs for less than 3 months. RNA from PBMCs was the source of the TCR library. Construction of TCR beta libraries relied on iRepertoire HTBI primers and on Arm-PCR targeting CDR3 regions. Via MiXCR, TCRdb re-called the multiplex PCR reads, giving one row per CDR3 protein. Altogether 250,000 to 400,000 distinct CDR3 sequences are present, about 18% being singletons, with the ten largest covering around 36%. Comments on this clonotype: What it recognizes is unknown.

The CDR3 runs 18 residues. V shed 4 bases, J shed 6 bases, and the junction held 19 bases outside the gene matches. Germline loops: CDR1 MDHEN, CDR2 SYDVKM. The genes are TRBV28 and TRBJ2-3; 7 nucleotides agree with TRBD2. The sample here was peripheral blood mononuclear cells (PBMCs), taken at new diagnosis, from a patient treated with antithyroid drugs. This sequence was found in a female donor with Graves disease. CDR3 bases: TGTGCCAGCAGTTCGCCCCGTACTAGCGCCCATTTGTTGGATACGCAGTATTTT. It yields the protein CASSSPRTSAHLLDTQYF.